These 12 T cell receptor beta chains came from one sample sequenced in a study of blood T cell repertoires in COVID-19. Libraries were prepared by immunoSEQ multiplex PCR; TCRdb keeps only in-frame clonotypes and omits some of them. The data hold 150,000 to 200,000 clones, with approximately 83% observed a single time. Sequenced material: peripheral blood. The origin of the receptors is a human donor with acute or convalescent COVID-19. The donor label of this sample is uncertain.

This chain joins TRBV30 and TRBJ2-7; TRBD2 matches at 14 bases. J was trimmed by 9 bases and V by 1 base; bases with no gene match: 11. Per the germline V gene, CDR1 is GTSNPN and CDR2 is SVGIG (reference sequence). There are 16 residues in the CDR3. The CDR3 here is CAWSEGLAGAHGGQYF. DNA for the CDR3: TGTGCCTGGAGTGAGGGACTAGCGGGGGCTCACGGAGGGCAGTACTTC.

The chain uses TRBV27 and TRBJ2-7; TRBD1 matches 9 bases. Per the germline V gene, CDR1 is MNHEY and CDR2 is SMNVEV (reference sequence). There are 16 residues in the CDR3. Trimming at V came to 4 bases and at J to 1 base, leaving 8 bases not matched to a gene. The CDR3 is CASSSIPGTGSYEQYF. CDR3 DNA sequence: TGTGCCAGCAGTTCCATTCCCGGGACAGGGTCCTACGAGCAGTACTTC.

The rearrangement links TRBV28 to TRBJ2-2; 9 bases map to TRBD2. The junction had 14 bases not matched to a gene; V was cut back by 10 bases and J by 8 bases. Germline lookup yields CDR1 MDHEN and CDR2 SYDVKM. The CDR3 runs 15 residues. The CDR3 region is CATTPGGRASGELFF. CDR3 DNA: TGTGCCACCACCCCGGGCGGGAGGGCCAGTGGGGAGCTGTTTTTT.

This clone was picked up a small number of times. This sequence joins TRBV2 and TRBJ2-2; 8 bases match TRBD2. V was pared by 11 bases and J by 6 bases, with 26 bases of the junction left unmatched. In germline, CDR1 is SNHLY, CDR2 FYNNEI. This CDR3 contains 19 residues. Written as DNA, the CDR3 is TGTGCCTCAGCACGCGTGATGGCGGGGGGCCCTATAGGACCCGGGGAGCTGTTTTTT. This gives the protein CASARVMAGGPIGPGELFF.

The V and J genes are TRBV5-8 and TRBJ1-4; 10 bases map to TRBD1. The CDR3 has 16 residues. V shed 5 bases, J shed 3 bases, and the junction held 7 bases outside the gene matches. In germline, CDR1 is SGHTS, CDR2 YDEGEE. The CDR3 here is CASRAGTGVPNEKLFF. CDR3 DNA: TGTGCCAGCAGGGCCGGGACAGGGGTTCCTAATGAAAAACTGTTTTTT.

The gene calls are TRBV18 and TRBJ1-6; 8 bases are a match to TRBD1. The trim removed 7 bases at V and 6 bases at J, leaving 2 bases unmatched. This CDR3 is 13 amino acids long. Germline CDR1 KGHSH, CDR2 LQKENI. The CDR3 region is CASFTGGNSPLHF. For the CDR3, the DNA is TGTGCCAGCTTCACAGGGGGTAATTCACCCCTCCACTTT.

This chain links TRBV6-5 with TRBJ1-3; D not resolved. The CDR3 sequence is 13 residues long. V dropped 6 bases and J dropped 4 bases, with 10 bases sitting between them. Germline values: CDR1 MNHEY, CDR2 SVGAGI. The CDR3 is CASSVDLGNTIYF. CDR3 in DNA: TGTGCCAGCAGCGTTGACTTGGGAAACACCATATATTTT.

This CDR3 is CASSRNRFTNYGYTF. Written as DNA, the CDR3 is TGTGCCAGCAGCCGAAACAGGTTCACTAACTATGGCTACACCTTC. The chain is built from TRBV5-6 and TRBJ1-2; D might be TRBD1 (5 bases). The CDR3 consists of 15 residues. Germline loops: CDR1 SGHDT, CDR2 YYEEEE. Trimming removed 4 bases at V and 0 bases at J, with 13 bases between.

The chain joins TRBV21-1 to TRBJ1-5; the tabulated D call, TRBD1, remains unverified against the DNA. TRBV21-1 is given as a pseudogene. This CDR3 spans 13 amino acids. In DNA, the CDR3 is TGTGCCAGCCCCTGGACAGGTAATCAGCCCCAGCATTTT. It encodes CASPWTGNQPQHF.

The chain recombines TRBV10-1 with TRBJ1-5; D unresolved. Trimming stripped 5 bases from V and 3 bases from J, with 5 bases between. The CDR3 loop spans 12 amino acids. Germline V CDR1 and CDR2: WNHNN, SYGVQD (reference sequence). The CDR3 DNA reads as TGCGCCAGCAGTAACACCAATCAGCCCCAGCATTTT. As protein: CASSNTNQPQHF.

In this sample, this clone turned up once. V usage is TRBV11-2 and J usage is TRBJ1-5, with D unresolved. Trimming removed 3 bases at V and 2 bases at J, with 8 bases between. This CDR3 has 14 residues. The V gene's germline CDR1 is SGHAT and CDR2 FQNNGV. CDR3 DNA: TGTGCCAGCAGCTTGGGAGGAGGCAATCAGCCCCAGCATTTT. It encodes CASSLGGGNQPQHF.

This clone was found a few times. V gene TRBV7-2 combines with J gene TRBJ1-2, with D uncertain. V gave up 1 base and J gave up 7 bases, with 7 bases separating them. CDR1 and CDR2 from the germline V gene are SGHTA and FQGNSA. CDR3 length: 12 residues. In DNA form, the CDR3 reads TGTGCCAGCAGCTTAGTTTCCGGTGGCTACACCTTC. Translating gives CASSLVSGGYTF.